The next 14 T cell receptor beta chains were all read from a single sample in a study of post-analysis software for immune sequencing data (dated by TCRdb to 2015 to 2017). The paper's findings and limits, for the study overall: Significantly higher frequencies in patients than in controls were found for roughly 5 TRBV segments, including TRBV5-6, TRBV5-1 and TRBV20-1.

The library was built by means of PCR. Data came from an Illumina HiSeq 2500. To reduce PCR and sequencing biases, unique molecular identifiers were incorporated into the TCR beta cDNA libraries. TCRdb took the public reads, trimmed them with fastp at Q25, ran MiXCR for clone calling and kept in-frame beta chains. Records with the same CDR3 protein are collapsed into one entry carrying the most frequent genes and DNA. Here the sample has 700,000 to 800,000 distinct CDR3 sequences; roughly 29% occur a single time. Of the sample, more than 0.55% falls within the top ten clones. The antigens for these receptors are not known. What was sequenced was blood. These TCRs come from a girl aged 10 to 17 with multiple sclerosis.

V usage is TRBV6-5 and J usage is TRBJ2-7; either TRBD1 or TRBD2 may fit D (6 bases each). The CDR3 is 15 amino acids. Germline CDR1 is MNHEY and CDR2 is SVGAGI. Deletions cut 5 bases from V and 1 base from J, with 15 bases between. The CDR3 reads CASSQGGTPSYEQYF. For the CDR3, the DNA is TGTGCCAGCAGTCAAGGGGGGACACCATCCTACGAGCAGTACTTC.

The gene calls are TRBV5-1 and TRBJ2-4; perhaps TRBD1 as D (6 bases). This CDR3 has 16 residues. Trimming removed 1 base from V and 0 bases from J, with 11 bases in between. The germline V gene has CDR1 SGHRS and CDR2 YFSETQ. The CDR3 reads CASSLRTGIAKNIQYF. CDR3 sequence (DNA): TGCGCCAGCAGCTTGCGTACAGGGATAGCCAAAAACATTCAGTACTTC.

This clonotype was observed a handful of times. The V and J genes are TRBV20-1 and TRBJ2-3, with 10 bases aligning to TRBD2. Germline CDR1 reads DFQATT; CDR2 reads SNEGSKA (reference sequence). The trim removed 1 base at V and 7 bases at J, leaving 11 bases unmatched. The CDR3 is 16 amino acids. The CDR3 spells CSARGPLAGAGNTQYF. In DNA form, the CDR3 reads TGCAGTGCTAGAGGACCCCTAGCGGGAGCAGGGAATACGCAGTATTTT.

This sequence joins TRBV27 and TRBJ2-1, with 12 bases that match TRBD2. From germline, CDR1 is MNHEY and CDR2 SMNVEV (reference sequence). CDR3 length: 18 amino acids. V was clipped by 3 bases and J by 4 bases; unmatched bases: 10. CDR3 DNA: TGTGCCAGCAGTTTTTTGGCTAGCGGGGGGGCCGCATACAATGAGCAGTTCTTC. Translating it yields CASSFLASGGAAYNEQFF.

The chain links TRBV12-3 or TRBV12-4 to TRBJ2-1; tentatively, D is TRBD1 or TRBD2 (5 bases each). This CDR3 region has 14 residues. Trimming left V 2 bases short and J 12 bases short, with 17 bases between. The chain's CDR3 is CASSLSAGTEGQFF. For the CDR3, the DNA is TGTGCCAGCAGTTTATCGGCTGGGACCGAGGGGCAGTTCTTC.

CDR3 nucleotides: TGTGCCAGCAGCCAACGAGCGGGGCAGTTCTTC. Its translation is CASSQRAGQFF. The chain links TRBV3-1 to TRBJ2-1; TRBD2 is a possible D gene (6 bases). Trimming took off 2 bases at V and 12 bases at J, with 8 bases between the two ends. This CDR3 region has 11 residues. Germline V gene sequence: CDR1 LGHDT, CDR2 YNNKEL (reference sequence).

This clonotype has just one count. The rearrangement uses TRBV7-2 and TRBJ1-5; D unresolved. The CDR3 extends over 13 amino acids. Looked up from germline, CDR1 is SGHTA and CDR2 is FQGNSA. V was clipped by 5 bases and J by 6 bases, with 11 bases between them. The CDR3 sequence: CASSPRPTQPQHF. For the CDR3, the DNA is TGTGCCAGCAGCCCGCGACCCACTCAGCCCCAGCATTTT.

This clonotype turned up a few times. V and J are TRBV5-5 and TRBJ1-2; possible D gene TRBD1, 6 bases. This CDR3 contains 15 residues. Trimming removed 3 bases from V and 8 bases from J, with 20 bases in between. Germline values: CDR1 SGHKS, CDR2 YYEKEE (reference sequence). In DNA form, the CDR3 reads TGTGCCAGCAGCTGGGGGCCCGAGGATGCGCGGGGCTACACCTTC. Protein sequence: CASSWGPEDARGYTF.

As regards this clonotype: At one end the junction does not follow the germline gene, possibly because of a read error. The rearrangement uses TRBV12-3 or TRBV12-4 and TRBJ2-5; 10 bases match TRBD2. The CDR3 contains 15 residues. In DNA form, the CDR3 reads TGTGCCAACAGTTTAGCGGGGGGCCTGCGGGGGACCCAGTACTTC. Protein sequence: CANSLAGGLRGTQYF.

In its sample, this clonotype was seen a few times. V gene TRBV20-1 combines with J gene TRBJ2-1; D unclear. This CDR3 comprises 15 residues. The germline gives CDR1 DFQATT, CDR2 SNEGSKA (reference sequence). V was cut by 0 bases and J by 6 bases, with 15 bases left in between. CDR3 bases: TGCAGTGCTAGAGATCCAGTACCACAGAGCAATGAGCAGTTCTTC. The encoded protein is CSARDPVPQSNEQFF.

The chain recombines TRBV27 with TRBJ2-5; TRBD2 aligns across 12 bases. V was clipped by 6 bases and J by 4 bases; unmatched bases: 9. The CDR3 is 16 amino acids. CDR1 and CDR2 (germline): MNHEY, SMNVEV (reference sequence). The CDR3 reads CASSFGLAGTRETQYF. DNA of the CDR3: TGTGCCAGCAGCTTCGGACTAGCGGGGACCAGAGAGACCCAGTACTTC.

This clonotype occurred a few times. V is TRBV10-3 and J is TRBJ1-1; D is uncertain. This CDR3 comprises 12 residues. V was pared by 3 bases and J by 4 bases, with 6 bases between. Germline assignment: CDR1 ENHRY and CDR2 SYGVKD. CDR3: CAISDPGTEAFF. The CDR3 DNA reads TGTGCCATCAGTGATCCCGGCACTGAAGCTTTCTTT.

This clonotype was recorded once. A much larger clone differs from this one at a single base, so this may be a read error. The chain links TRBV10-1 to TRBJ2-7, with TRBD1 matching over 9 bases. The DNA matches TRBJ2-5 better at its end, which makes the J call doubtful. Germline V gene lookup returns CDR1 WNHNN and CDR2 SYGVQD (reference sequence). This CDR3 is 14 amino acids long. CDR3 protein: CASSAGDRAETQYF. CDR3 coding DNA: TGCGCCAGCAGTGCTGGGGACAGGGCAGAGACCCAGTACTTC.

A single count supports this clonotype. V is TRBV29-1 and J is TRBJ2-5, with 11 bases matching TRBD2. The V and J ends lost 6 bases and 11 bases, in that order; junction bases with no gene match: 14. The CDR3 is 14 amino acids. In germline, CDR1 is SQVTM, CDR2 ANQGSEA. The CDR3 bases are TGCAGCGTAGATACTAGCGGGAGCGTCGATGAGCAGTACTTC. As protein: CSVDTSGSVDEQYF.